This T cell receptor beta chain was captured in a study of OX40 agonist ivuxolimab in advanced cancers. At the level of the study: Every 2 weeks, ivuxolimab was infused into the patients intravenously at between 0.01 and 10 mg/kg. Prior checkpoint blockade (anti-PD-1, anti-PD-L1 or anti-CTLA-4) was permitted; approximately 41% had it.

Trimming stripped 3 bases from V and 3 bases from J, with 1 base between. CDR1 is SGHRS, CDR2 YFSETQ, per germline. The CDR3 covers 12 residues. Systemic immunosuppression or autoimmune disease history was grounds to exclude patients. The method was immunoSEQ multiplex PCR; TCRdb's version includes in-frame clones alone and lacks a portion of them. The sample has roughly 80,000 clones, approximately 83% seen once. This TCR derives from an adult with an advanced solid tumor such as melanoma, head and neck, liver or kidney cancer. The sequencing here drew on CD4+ or CD8+ T cells sorted from blood, taken in a trial of the OX40 agonist ivuxolimab. The rearrangement joins TRBV5-1 to TRBJ2-6; the D is unclear. CDR3 loop: CASSYGANVLTF. The CDR3 DNA reads TGCGCCAGCAGCTATGGGGCCAACGTCCTGACTTTC.